These 5 T cell receptor beta chains came from one sample sequenced in a study of blood T cell repertoires in COVID-19. TCRdb's copy holds only in-frame clones and misses some; the assay was immunoSEQ multiplex PCR. The sample has under 300,000 clones, 75% to 90% seen once. The sequenced sample was PBMCs or T cells enriched from blood (not recorded which). The receptors were gathered from a woman aged 30 to 39 with acute COVID-19.

CDR3 sequence reads: CASSQPRTGGLYGYTF. The CDR3 DNA sequence: TGTGCCAGCAGCCAACCAAGGACAGGGGGCTTATACGGCTACACCTTC. V and J are TRBV3-1 (or the pseudogene TRBV3-2) and TRBJ1-2, with 11 bases fitting TRBD1. This CDR3 spans 16 amino acids. V lost 2 bases, J lost 8 bases, and 10 bases stayed unmatched. CDR1 LGHDT and CDR2 YNNKEL come from the germline V gene (reference sequence).

The CDR3 protein is CASSPQGDTEAFF. The CDR3 DNA reads TGTGCCAGCAGCCCACAGGGGGACACTGAAGCTTTCTTT. The chain has TRBV6-1 and TRBJ1-1; TRBD1 agrees at 8 bases. This CDR3 has 13 residues. Germline assignment: CDR1 MNHNS and CDR2 SASEGT. V trimming: 6 bases; J trimming: 3 bases; junction bases outside the gene matches: 3.

This chain uses TRBV28 with TRBJ2-5; 10 nucleotides match TRBD1. J lost 3 bases, V lost 3 bases, and 13 bases had no gene match. Germline V CDR1 and CDR2: MDHEN, SYDVKM. The length of the CDR3 is 18 residues. The CDR3 DNA sequence: TGTGCCAGCAGTTTTAGTCTGGGACAGGGGTTTGGTAAAGAGACCCAGTACTTC. Protein sequence: CASSFSLGQGFGKETQYF.

The chain combines TRBV7-9 with TRBJ1-1; tentative D call: TRBD1 (6 bases). V was clipped by 2 bases and J by 3 bases, with 16 bases between them. Germline loops: CDR1 SEHNR, CDR2 FQNEAQ (reference sequence). The CDR3 is made up of 16 amino acids. The CDR3 DNA reads as TGTGCCAGCAGCTTATCCCCGTCACCAGGGGACACTGAAGCTTTCTTT. This translates into CASSLSPSPGDTEAFF.

This rearrangement joins TRBV5-1 to TRBJ2-1; 9 bases line up with TRBD1. In germline, CDR1 is SGHRS, CDR2 YFSETQ. V shed 4 bases, J shed 4 bases, and the junction held 12 bases outside the gene matches. The CDR3 loop spans 17 amino acids. Here the CDR3 reads CASSLNAGTGTYNEQFF. Written as DNA, the CDR3 is TGCGCCAGCAGCCTCAACGCCGGGACAGGGACTTACAATGAGCAGTTCTTC.